These T cell receptor beta chains were read from a single sample in a study of PD-1 blockade in classical Hodgkin lymphoma. TCRdb keeps only in-frame clones here, not all; method: immunoSEQ multiplex PCR. The sample includes tens of thousands of clones, 81% seen only once; the top ten take about a sixth. The sequenced sample was peripheral blood mononuclear cells (PBMCs), obtained before the fourth cycle of nivolumab. These TCRs come from a human donor with classical Hodgkin lymphoma. Each CDR3 is given with its conserved first and last residue. A D gene is named only where the DNA matches it firmly. Where a row states a size, it is once, few, many or the class of an expanded clone; other rows omit it.

abundance	v_gene	j_gene	d_gene	CDR3aa	CDR3nt
NA	TRBV29-1	TRBJ2-1	NA	CSVGVRLNEQFF	TGCAGCGTTGGTGTCAGGTTAAATGAGCAGTTCTTC
NA	TRBV25-1	TRBJ2-3	NA	CASSEPASTDTQYF	TGTGCCAGCAGTGAACCAGCTAGCACAGATACGCAGTATTTT
NA	TRBV6-1	TRBJ1-1	NA	CASSEGRGGWSEAFF	TGTGCCAGCAGTGAAGGGAGGGGCGGTTGGTCTGAAGCTTTCTTT
NA	TRBV7-6	TRBJ2-3	TRBD2	CASSWTRRGALTDTQYF	TGTGCCAGCAGCTGGACGAGGCGGGGGGCGCTCACAGATACGCAGTATTTT
NA	TRBV2	TRBJ1-3	NA	CARTDSGNTIYF	TGTGCCAGGACGGACTCTGGAAACACCATATATTTT
NA	TRBV27	TRBJ2-3	NA	CASSRQGGRDTQYF	TGTGCCAGCAGTAGACAGGGAGGTCGGGATACGCAGTATTTT
NA	TRBV2	TRBJ2-7	NA	CASRAGAYEQYF	TGTGCCAGCAGGGCAGGGGCCTACGAGCAGTACTTC
NA	TRBV15	TRBJ2-1	NA	CATSRVAYNEQFF	TGTGCCACCAGCAGAGTTGCTTACAATGAGCAGTTCTTC
NA	TRBV9	TRBJ1-3	TRBD1	CASSVDPGTGLSSGNTIYF	TGTGCCAGCAGCGTAGACCCCGGGACAGGGCTCTCCTCTGGAAACACCATATATTTT
NA	TRBV7-2	TRBJ2-1	NA	CASSLGGYNNEQFF	TGTGCCAGCAGTCTCGGGGGATACAACAATGAGCAGTTCTTC
NA	TRBV20-1	TRBJ2-1	NA	CSAVTASKQFF	TGCAGTGCCGTTACGGCTAGTAAGCAGTTCTTC
NA	TRBV9	TRBJ2-5	TRBD2	CASSGRDYHSLYF	TGTGCCAGCAGCGGCCGGGACTACCATAGCCTTTACTTC
NA	TRBV7-3	TRBJ1-1	TRBD1	CASSWDRNTEAFF	TGTGCCAGCAGCTGGGACAGGAACACTGAAGCTTTCTTT
NA	TRBV7-8	TRBJ1-2	NA	CASSPFRGRGSYGYTF	TGTGCCAGCAGCCCCTTCCGCGGCAGGGGTTCATATGGCTACACCTTC
NA	TRBV25-1	TRBJ2-1	TRBD1	CASTQPGTGTNEQFF	TGTGCCAGCACACAACCCGGGACAGGAACCAATGAGCAGTTCTTC
NA	TRBV7-2	TRBJ1-1	NA	CASSLTRAGNTEAFF	TGTGCCAGCAGCTTAACGCGGGCGGGGAACACTGAAGCTTTCTTT
NA	TRBV2	TRBJ1-3	NA	CASTFPRSGLGGNTIYF	TGTGCCAGCACCTTCCCTCGGTCGGGGCTGGGTGGAAACACCATATATTTT
NA	TRBV9	TRBJ1-2	NA	CASSVVTGLGEDGYTF	TGTGCCAGCAGCGTGGTTACAGGGTTAGGGGAAGATGGCTACACCTTC
few	TRBV7-2	TRBJ1-5	NA	CASSSRVGDQPQHF	TGTGCCAGCAGCTCGAGGGTTGGGGATCAGCCCCAGCATTTT
few	TRBV10-3	TRBJ1-1	NA	CAISDPSTAPTEAFF	TGTGCCATCAGTGACCCCTCGACAGCCCCCACTGAAGCTTTCTTT
NA	TRBV28	TRBJ2-1	NA	CASSGDWNNEQFF	TGTGCCAGCAGCGGGGACTGGAACAATGAGCAGTTCTTC
NA	TRBV20-1	TRBJ1-2	TRBD1	CSARTGDGYTF	TGCAGTGCTAGAACAGGGGATGGCTACACCTTC
NA	TRBV4-1	TRBJ1-6	TRBD1	CASSQADRGLRNSPLHF	TGCGCCAGCAGCCAAGCGGACAGGGGGCTTCGTAATTCACCCCTCCACTTT